This T cell receptor beta chain was identified in a study of sequential checkpoint blockade in melanoma. Only in-frame clones appear in the TCRdb table, and some are missing; sequencing was by immunoSEQ multiplex PCR. The sample has roughly 10,000 clones; 45% to 60% are singletons. There are 15 residues in the CDR3. In germline, CDR1 is SGHTA, CDR2 FQGNSA. This clone was found a few times. One end of the junction is discordant with germline, which a read error may explain. Treatment meaning: randomized to nivolumab then ipilimumab (arm A) or the reverse (arm B). Patients had received no earlier DNA-damaging chemotherapy. Sorted cells were live CD3+CD8+, lacking CD19 and CD56, from PBMCs.

The J gene is TRBJ2-5, the V gene TRBV7-2; 11 bases are shared with TRBD2. This TCR was sampled from a human donor with melanoma. The sequenced sample was CD8+ T cells sorted from blood (inferred from file names), obtained from a patient given nivolumab and ipilimumab in sequence. The CDR3 loop reads CASSQVTSGGETQYF. In DNA form, the CDR3 reads TGCGCCAGCAGCCAGGTCACTAGCGGGGGAGAGACCCAGTACTTC.